The 30 T cell receptor beta chains reported below all come from one sample, sequenced in a study of OX40 agonist ivuxolimab in advanced cancers. The repertoire was sequenced with immunoSEQ multiplex PCR; TCRdb's copy has only in-frame clones and lacks some. Among 76,000 or so clones listed, more than 75% were seen once. This material consisted of CD4+ or CD8+ T cells sorted from blood, taken in a trial of the OX40 agonist ivuxolimab. All receptors come from an adult with an advanced solid tumor such as melanoma, head and neck, liver or kidney cancer.

The V call is TRBV30, the J call TRBJ2-6; D is ambiguous. This CDR3 comprises 15 residues. Trimming stripped 2 bases from V and 0 bases from J, with 8 bases between. Germline CDR1 is GTSNPN and CDR2 is SVGIG (reference sequence). This chain's CDR3 is CAWSRDNSGANVLTF. Written as DNA, the CDR3 is TGTGCCTGGAGTAGGGATAACTCTGGGGCCAACGTCCTGACTTTC.

This clone was picked up a small number of times. The chain has TRBV6-5 and TRBJ2-7; 10 bases fit TRBD2. CDR1 is MNHEY, CDR2 SVGAGI, per germline. The junction had 7 bases not matched to a gene; V was cut back by 8 bases and J by 6 bases. The CDR3 covers 13 residues. DNA for the CDR3: TGTGCCAGCCGGGAAACTAGCGGGATCGAGCAGTACTTC. Translation gives CASRETSGIEQYF.

The chain recombines TRBV6-6 with TRBJ1-2, with D unresolved. V gave up 6 bases and J gave up 0 bases, with 11 bases separating them. The CDR3 totals 14 residues. Germline CDR1 MNHNY, CDR2 SVGAGI (reference sequence). CDR3 protein: CASSRGPPNYGYTF. DNA for the CDR3: TGTGCCAGCAGCCGCGGCCCCCCTAACTATGGCTACACCTTC.

With respect to this clone: The sample holds other DNA sequences that translate to the same CDR3. This rearrangement joins TRBV19 to TRBJ1-5; D is undetermined. Trimming removed 3 bases from V and 5 bases from J, with 5 bases in between. Germline-derived CDR1 and CDR2 are LNHDA and SQIVND (reference sequence). The CDR3 is 12 residues long. The CDR3 DNA reads TGTGCCAGTAGTATTCGGGATCAGCCCCAGCATTTT. Its protein is CASSIRDQPQHF.

The chain uses TRBV30 and TRBJ2-2; possibly TRBD2 for D (5 bases). Germline assignment: CDR1 GTSNPN and CDR2 SVGIG (reference sequence). The V and J ends lost 2 bases and 2 bases respectively, with 9 bases between them. This CDR3 is built from 14 residues. In nucleotides, the CDR3 is TGTGCCTGGAGTCCCGGACTTAACACCGGGGAGCTGTTTTTT. Translation: CAWSPGLNTGELFF.

The chain joins TRBV18 to TRBJ1-6, with 8 bases identical to TRBD1. Trimming cost V 2 bases and J 12 bases; bases outside gene matches: 9. Germline V gene data show CDR1 as KGHSH and CDR2 as LQKENI. The CDR3 covers 15 residues. The chain's CDR3 is CASSPKDRDVGPLHF. CDR3 nucleotides: TGTGCCAGCTCACCAAAGGACAGGGACGTGGGACCCCTCCACTTT. Complete variable domain (other parts from reference TRBV18 and TRBJ1-6): NAGVMQNPRHLVRRRGQEARLRCSPMKGHSHVYWYRQLPEEGLKFMVYLQKENIIDESGMPKERFSAEFPKEGPSILRIQQVVRGDSAAYFCASSPKDRDVGPLHFGNGTRLTVT.

The sample holds one count of this clone. The chain joins TRBV28 to TRBJ1-4; 7 bases line up with TRBD1. The germline V gene encodes CDR1 MDHEN and CDR2 SYDVKM. This CDR3 has 17 amino acids. J was trimmed by 8 bases and V by 2 bases; bases with no gene match: 14. The DNA for the CDR3 is TGTGCCAGCAGTTTACCCCTCTCCCGGGACAGCGGAGAAAAACTGTTTTTT. The encoded protein is CASSLPLSRDSGEKLFF.

The CDR3 nucleotides read TGTGCCAGTAAAACAGGGCGTAATTCACCCCTCCACTTT. Translated, it gives CASKTGRNSPLHF. The rearrangement joins TRBV19 to TRBJ1-6; TRBD1 is a possible D gene (6 bases). Germline assignment: CDR1 LNHDA and CDR2 SQIVND (reference sequence). The CDR3 loop spans 13 amino acids. V lost 7 bases to trimming and J lost 6 bases, with 10 bases between them.

The rearrangement joins TRBV7-3 to TRBJ2-7; D call uncertain. CDR1 is SGHTA, CDR2 FQGTGA, per germline. CDR3 length: 13 amino acids. Trimming pared 2 bases from V and 3 bases from J, leaving 8 bases between. CDR3 coding DNA: TGTGCCAGCAGCTTAGGAGTGGGCTACGAGCAGTACTTC. Translating it yields CASSLGVGYEQYF.

The V and J genes are TRBV6-5 and TRBJ2-2; D could derive from TRBD1 or TRBD2 (6 bases each). From germline, CDR1 is MNHEY and CDR2 SVGAGI. The ends were cut back, 4 bases at V and 5 bases at J, with 14 bases in the middle. The CDR3 has 15 residues. CDR3 in DNA: TGTGCCAGCAGTTCCTACAGGAGGGGGACCGGGGAGCTGTTTTTT. It is translated as CASSSYRRGTGELFF.

This clone was picked up one time. The chain uses TRBV6-1 and TRBJ1-5, with a weak D call TRBD1 (5 bases). Germline V gene sequence: CDR1 MNHNS, CDR2 SASEGT. The V end was cut by 3 bases, the J end by 11 bases, with 11 bases between. The CDR3 covers 12 residues. In DNA, the CDR3 is TGTGCCAGCAGTGAGTGGGGGGTAGCCCAGCATTTT. It yields the protein CASSEWGVAQHF.

CDR3 nucleotide sequence: TGTGCCAGCAGTTTCGTGCGGGGCAGGAACCTCCAAGAGACCCAGTACTTC. Its translation: CASSFVRGRNLQETQYF. The rearrangement uses TRBV28 and TRBJ2-5, with D possibly being TRBD2 (6 bases). Germline assignment: CDR1 MDHEN and CDR2 SYDVKM. Trimming removed 3 bases at V and 1 base at J, with 18 bases between. The CDR3 runs to 17 residues.

The count of this clone is one. J is TRBJ2-1 and V is TRBV5-6; D is perhaps TRBD2 (6 bases). V was trimmed by 0 bases and J by 9 bases, leaving 19 bases between them. The V gene's germline CDR1 is SGHDT and CDR2 YYEEEE. The CDR3 extends over 16 amino acids. CDR3 region: CASSLDRGSLTSEQFF. The CDR3 bases are TGTGCCAGCAGCTTGGATCGGGGGTCCCTCACAAGTGAGCAGTTCTTC.

This chain links TRBV7-9 with TRBJ1-3; D gene ambiguous. The CDR3 extends over 14 amino acids. From germline, CDR1 is SEHNR and CDR2 FQNEAQ (reference sequence). V lost 6 bases and J lost 4, with 13 bases in between. The CDR3 loop is CASRGMLGGNTIYF. In nucleotides, the CDR3 is TGTGCCAGCAGGGGAATGCTGGGCGGAAACACCATATATTTT.

This clone was detected a few times. The chain uses TRBV30 and TRBJ1-2; 7 bases fit TRBD1. CDR3 length: 15 amino acids. After removal of 1 base from V and 4 bases from J, the junction contained 9 bases not matched to a gene. Germline-derived CDR1 and CDR2 are GTSNPN and SVGIG (reference sequence). CDR3 nucleotide sequence: TGTGCCTGGAGTGGACGACAGGGTGGGAGCTATGGCTACACCTTC. This encodes CAWSGRQGGSYGYTF.

This clone was observed once. The gene calls are TRBV4-1 and TRBJ2-1; D gene uncertain. The CDR3 consists of 12 residues. With 0 bases removed from V and 10 bases from J, the gap between germline ends came to 7 bases. Per germline, CDR1 MGHRA and CDR2 YSYEKL. This CDR3 reads CASSQDNGEQFF. The CDR3 DNA reads TGCGCCAGCAGCCAAGATAATGGGGAGCAGTTCTTC.

V is TRBV19 and J is TRBJ1-1, with 9 bases fitting TRBD1. This CDR3 comprises 16 residues. Trimming cost V 8 bases and J 7 bases; bases outside gene matches: 17. Germline V CDR1 and CDR2: LNHDA, SQIVND (reference sequence). CDR3 bases: TGTGCCAGTTCGCCAACCGGGACAGGGAAGGAAGGTGAAGCTTTCTTT. Translated: CASSPTGTGKEGEAFF.

This clone was seen a few times. This sequence joins TRBV5-4 and TRBJ2-5; D call uncertain. CDR1 and CDR2 (germline): SGHNT, YYREEE (reference sequence). Trimming left V 9 bases short and J 4 bases short, with 19 bases between. The CDR3 totals 14 residues. The CDR3 DNA is TGTGCCACCTCGACGGGCCAGCTACGAGAGACCCAGTACTTC. Protein sequence: CATSTGQLRETQYF.

In the case of this clone: The sample holds other DNA sequences that translate to the same CDR3. The chain couples TRBV27 to TRBJ2-5; D is possibly TRBD1 or TRBD2 (6 bases each). Between the trimmed V and J ends, which lost 1 base and 5 bases, there was a span of 11 bases. The CDR3 has 14 amino acids. Germline V gives CDR1 MNHEY, CDR2 SMNVEV (reference sequence). The CDR3 coding sequence is TGTGCCAGCAGTTTATGGGGGGCCGGGGAGACCCAGTACTTC. This sequence encodes CASSLWGAGETQYF.

This sequence joins TRBV14 and TRBJ1-6; D is unresolved. Germline loops: CDR1 SGHDN, CDR2 FVKESK. V gave up 3 bases and J gave up 9 bases, with 15 bases separating them. This CDR3 contains 15 residues. CDR3 nucleotide sequence: TGTGCCAGCAGCCAGGATGGGCCTATCAGTTCACCCCTCCACTTT. This codes for CASSQDGPISSPLHF.

The gene calls are TRBV15 and TRBJ2-1; 12 bases match TRBD2. This CDR3 contains 16 residues. The V and J ends lost 0 bases and 4 bases, in that order; junction bases with no gene match: 1. Germline values: CDR1 LNHNV, CDR2 YYDKDF (reference sequence). The CDR3, as DNA: TGTGCCACCAGCAGAGAAGGACTAGCGGGGTACAATGAGCAGTTCTTC. The encoded protein is CATSREGLAGYNEQFF.

This rearrangement joins TRBV7-9 to TRBJ1-2; possible D gene TRBD1, 5 bases. V gave up 1 base and J gave up 5 bases, with 8 bases separating them. The CDR3 totals 13 residues. The germline CDR1 and CDR2 sequences are SEHNR and FQNEAQ (reference sequence). CDR3 DNA sequence: TGTGCCAGCAGCTTAGTCAGGGAATATGGCTACACCTTC. Amino acid sequence: CASSLVREYGYTF.

V gene TRBV6-1 combines with J gene TRBJ2-7, with D possibly being TRBD2 (7 bases). V lost 6 bases and J lost 7, with 13 bases in between. This CDR3 is 12 amino acids long. The germline CDR1 and CDR2 sequences are MNHNS and SASEGT. The CDR3 loop reads CASRERGGEQYF. CDR3 DNA: TGTGCCAGCAGAGAAAGGGGGGGAGAGCAGTACTTC.

The chain joins TRBV6-1 to TRBJ2-5, with 7 bases identical to TRBD1. Germline trimming cut 9 bases from V and 1 base from J; bases unmatched to any gene: 8. Germline V gene sequence: CDR1 MNHNS, CDR2 SASEGT. The CDR3 runs 14 residues. This CDR3 reads CASRQGLSQETQYF. In nucleotides, the CDR3 is TGTGCCAGTAGACAGGGCCTCTCCCAAGAGACCCAGTACTTC.

The chain combines TRBV7-2 with TRBJ1-1; 7 nucleotides line up with TRBD1. The CDR3 consists of 14 residues. Trimming removed 8 bases from V and 5 bases from J; junction bases left unmatched: 11. Germline loops: CDR1 SGHTA, CDR2 FQGNSA. The CDR3 nucleotides read TGTGCCAGCGCAGCACAGGGGTTCGGGACTGAAGCTTTCTTT. Protein sequence: CASAAQGFGTEAFF. The complete variable domain, with remaining parts taken from reference TRBV7-2 and TRBJ1-1, reads GAGVSQSPSNKVTEKGKDVELRCDPISGHTALYWYRQSLGQGLEFLIYFQGNSAPDKSGLPSDRFSAERTGGSVSTLTIQRTQQEDSAVYLCASAAQGFGTEAFFGQGTRLTVV.

V gene TRBV28 combines with J gene TRBJ2-7; 7 nucleotides line up with TRBD1. CDR1 is MDHEN and CDR2 is SYDVKM in the germline V gene. CDR3 size: 14 residues. With 7 bases clipped from V and 0 bases from J, the junction kept 6 bases outside the gene matches. CDR3 residues: CASKGADSSYEQYF. In DNA form, the CDR3 reads TGTGCCAGCAAGGGGGCGGATAGCTCCTACGAGCAGTACTTC.

The chain joins TRBV5-4 to TRBJ1-4; tentative D call: TRBD1 (5 bases). V was cut by 0 bases and J by 6 bases, with 9 bases left in between. The CDR3 length is 14 residues. CDR1 and CDR2 from the germline V gene are SGHNT and YYREEE (reference sequence). The DNA of the CDR3 is TGTGCCAGCAGCTTGGAACAGGCTGATGAAAAACTGTTTTTT. Amino acid sequence: CASSLEQADEKLFF.

This rearrangement joins TRBV29-1 to TRBJ2-1; D remains unclear. V was trimmed by 2 bases and J by 2 bases, leaving 13 bases between them. CDR1 is SQVTM and CDR2 is ANQGSEA in the germline V gene. The CDR3 length is 15 residues. The CDR3 here is CSVEWKIAPYNEQFF. Here the CDR3 DNA reads TGCAGCGTTGAATGGAAGATAGCACCCTACAATGAGCAGTTCTTC.

The chain recombines TRBV5-1 with TRBJ2-1, with 7 bases matching TRBD2. Germline trimming cut 1 base from V and 6 bases from J; bases unmatched to any gene: 4. Germline values: CDR1 SGHRS, CDR2 YFSETQ. This CDR3 region has 14 residues. The CDR3 bases are TGCGCCAGCAGCTTGTGGGAGGGATTCAATGAGCAGTTCTTC. Protein sequence: CASSLWEGFNEQFF. Together with reference TRBV5-1 and TRBJ2-1, the CDR3 gives the full variable domain: KAGVTQTPRYLIKTRGQQVTLSCSPISGHRSVSWYQQTPGQGLQFLFEYFSETQRNKGNFPGRFSGRQFSNSRSEMNVSTLELGDSALYLCASSLWEGFNEQFFGPGTRLTVL.

The chain carries TRBV19 and TRBJ1-1, with D possibly matching TRBD1 (5 bases). The V end was cut by 1 base, the J end by 1 base, with 10 bases between. The CDR3 sequence is 15 residues long. The germline V gene encodes CDR1 LNHDA and CDR2 SQIVND (reference sequence). CDR3 bases: TGTGCCAGTAGTATAGTCGGGCAGGGGAACACTGAAGCTTTCTTT. Encoded protein: CASSIVGQGNTEAFF.